These 15 T cell receptor beta chains share one sample of origin, sequenced in a study of blood T cell repertoires in COVID-19 (dated by TCRdb to the early 2020s). Libraries came from the immunoSEQ multiplex PCR assay. This immuneACCESS table, as held by TCRdb, lists in-frame sequences with V and J called but not all clones. Of the missing ones, under half trace to an unresolved V gene in checked studies; the others have no known cause. The sample records about 160,000 clones, 85% to 90% of which are singletons. In total, the top ten clones hold about an eighth of the sample. Sequencing was performed on peripheral blood. The receptors here all came from a man aged 18-30 years with COVID-19, enrolled during active disease.

V gene TRBV2 combines with J gene TRBJ1-2; no clear D gene. The CDR3 consists of 10 residues. CDR1 is SNHLY and CDR2 is FYNNEI in the germline V gene. V shed 3 bases and J shed 7 bases, with 3 bases lying between them. CDR3 region: CASSESGYTF. For the CDR3, the DNA is TGTGCCAGCAGTGAGAGTGGCTACACCTTC. Looking up the rest from reference TRBV2 and TRBJ1-2 gives the full variable domain: EPEVTQTPSHQVTQMGQEVILRCVPISNHLYFYWYRQILGQKVEFLVSFYNNEISEKSEIFDDQFSVERPDGSNFTLKIRSTKLEDSAMYFCASSESGYTFGSGTRLTVV.

The chain has TRBV5-4 and TRBJ1-2; no firm D call. The V end was cut by 6 bases, the J end by 3 bases, with 18 bases between. The CDR3 is 15 amino acids. Germline CDR1 is SGHNT and CDR2 is YYREEE (reference sequence). In DNA form, the CDR3 reads TGTGCCAGCACCTTAAGCCTGGGAGATGACTATGGCTACACCTTC. It yields the protein CASTLSLGDDYGYTF.

The chain combines TRBV19 with TRBJ1-1; D uncertain. V lost 8 bases to trimming and J lost 0 bases, with 7 bases between them. The CDR3 sequence is 12 residues long. CDR1 is LNHDA and CDR2 is SQIVND in the germline V gene (reference sequence). The CDR3 loop reads CASLSVNTEAFF. The CDR3 region has the DNA TGTGCCAGTTTGTCGGTGAACACTGAAGCTTTCTTT.

The rearrangement joins TRBV27 to TRBJ1-6; 8 bases match TRBD1. There are 15 residues in the CDR3. Germline CDR1 is MNHEY and CDR2 is SMNVEV (reference sequence). V was clipped by 0 bases and J by 7 bases; unmatched bases: 2. Written as DNA, the CDR3 is TGTGCCAGCAGTTTATCGACAGGGGCGAATTCACCCCTCCACTTT. This codes for CASSLSTGANSPLHF.

The chain recombines TRBV5-4 with TRBJ2-1, with 10 positions matching TRBD2. V gave up 6 bases and J gave up 7 bases; unmatched junction bases: 10. Germline loops: CDR1 SGHNT, CDR2 YYREEE (reference sequence). There are 15 residues in the CDR3. The CDR3 sequence: CASTSSGRGVNEQFF. The DNA for the CDR3 is TGTGCCAGCACCTCTAGCGGGAGAGGGGTGAATGAGCAGTTCTTC.

This chain joins TRBV13 and TRBJ2-7; D unresolved. V lost 2 bases to trimming and J lost 2 bases, with 10 bases between them. The germline V gene has CDR1 PRHDT and CDR2 FYEKMQ (reference sequence). The CDR3 extends over 14 amino acids. CDR3 bases: TGTGCCAGCAGCTTACGCGGAAGAACCTACGAGCAGTACTTC. Protein product: CASSLRGRTYEQYF.

The chain has TRBV20-1 and TRBJ2-1; 7 positions match TRBD2. The CDR3 runs 14 residues. J gave up 8 bases and V 3 bases, and 10 bases lay outside the gene matches. Germline CDR1 is DFQATT and CDR2 is SNEGSKA (reference sequence). The CDR3 spells CSASSAGEMHEQFF. The CDR3 DNA is TGCAGTGCTAGTAGCGCGGGAGAGATGCATGAGCAGTTCTTC.

This rearrangement joins TRBV28 to TRBJ2-1, with 14 bases that match TRBD2. The CDR3 consists of 19 residues. The germline V gene has CDR1 MDHEN and CDR2 SYDVKM. V shed 5 bases and J 4 bases; nucleotides not matched to a gene: 13. The CDR3 nucleotides read TGTGCCAGCAGTCCCCCGGGGACTAGCGGGAGTTTATCATACAATGAGCAGTTCTTC. The encoded protein is CASSPPGTSGSLSYNEQFF. Complete variable domain (other parts from reference TRBV28 and TRBJ2-1): DVKVTQSSRYLVKRTGEKVFLECVQDMDHENMFWYRQDPGLGLRLIYFSYDVKMKEKGDIPEGYSVSREKKERFSLILESASTNQTSMYLCASSPPGTSGSLSYNEQFFGPGTRLTVL.

The J gene is TRBJ2-7, the V gene TRBV6-1; 8 bases map to TRBD2. The CDR3 length is 15 residues. J was trimmed by 2 bases and V by 2 bases; bases with no gene match: 5. The germline V gene has CDR1 MNHNS and CDR2 SASEGT. The CDR3 reads CASSERRGGTYEQYF. The CDR3 DNA reads TGTGCCAGCAGTGAACGGCGCGGGGGGACCTACGAGCAGTACTTC.

The chain links TRBV7-9 to TRBJ2-2; D is possibly TRBD1 (5 bases). V was shortened by 0 bases and J by 4 bases, with 15 bases between the two germline ends. This CDR3 spans 17 amino acids. CDR1 and CDR2 from the germline V gene are SEHNR and FQNEAQ (reference sequence). This chain's CDR3 is CASSLALQGLLTGELFF. DNA for the CDR3: TGTGCCAGCAGCTTAGCGCTCCAGGGCCTACTCACCGGGGAGCTGTTTTTT.

The count of this clone is one. This chain joins TRBV27 and TRBJ2-7; TRBD1 aligns across 12 bases. From germline, CDR1 is MNHEY and CDR2 SMNVEV (reference sequence). The CDR3 loop spans 14 amino acids. Trimming at V came to 3 bases and at J to 5 bases, leaving 2 bases not matched to a gene. Here the CDR3 reads CASSLGQGAHEQYF. The DNA of the CDR3 is TGTGCCAGCAGTTTGGGACAGGGGGCCCACGAGCAGTACTTC.

This clone was recorded a few times. The rearrangement links TRBV7-9 to TRBJ2-7; the D is unclear. The V and J ends lost 0 bases and 9 bases respectively, with 9 bases between them. Per germline, CDR1 SEHNR and CDR2 FQNEAQ (reference sequence). The CDR3 is made up of 12 amino acids. The CDR3 loop is CASSLAPPVQYF. Here the CDR3 DNA reads TGTGCCAGCAGCTTAGCGCCCCCAGTGCAGTACTTC. The full variable domain, completed using reference TRBV7-9 and TRBJ2-7, is DTGVSQNPRHKITKRGQNVTFRCDPISEHNRLYWYRQTLGQGPEFLTYFQNEAQLEKSRLLSDRFSAERPKGSFSTLEIQRTEQGDSAMYLCASSLAPPVQYFGPGTRLTVT.

The rearrangement uses TRBV6-5 and TRBJ1-5; D not certain. The V end lost 2 bases, the J end lost 3 bases, and 8 bases lay between the germline ends. The CDR3 has 14 residues. Germline values: CDR1 MNHEY, CDR2 SVGAGI. The CDR3 region is CASSYGGINQPQHF. The CDR3 nucleotides read TGTGCCAGCAGTTACGGAGGGATCAATCAGCCCCAGCATTTT.

This chain links TRBV10-2 with TRBJ1-4; perhaps TRBD1 as D (6 bases). The ends were cut back, 3 bases at V and 7 bases at J, with 12 bases in the middle. This CDR3 is built from 14 residues. Looked up from germline, CDR1 is WSHSY and CDR2 is SAAADI. The DNA for the CDR3 is TGCGCCAGCAGTGAAACAGGGTTTGGTGAAAAACTGTTTTTT. This translates into CASSETGFGEKLFF.

The CDR3 bases are TGTGCCAGCAGTTACCCGGGCAGGGGTACGGGAGGAAGATGGCCCCAGCATTTT. It yields the protein CASSYPGRGTGGRWPQHF. The chain has TRBV6-2 or TRBV6-3 and TRBJ1-5; D possibly corresponds to TRBD1 (6 bases). Trimming shortened V by 2 bases and J by 9 bases, and 26 bases separated the two germline ends. The CDR3 spans 18 residues. Germline V gene sequence: CDR1 MNHEY, CDR2 SVGEGT.